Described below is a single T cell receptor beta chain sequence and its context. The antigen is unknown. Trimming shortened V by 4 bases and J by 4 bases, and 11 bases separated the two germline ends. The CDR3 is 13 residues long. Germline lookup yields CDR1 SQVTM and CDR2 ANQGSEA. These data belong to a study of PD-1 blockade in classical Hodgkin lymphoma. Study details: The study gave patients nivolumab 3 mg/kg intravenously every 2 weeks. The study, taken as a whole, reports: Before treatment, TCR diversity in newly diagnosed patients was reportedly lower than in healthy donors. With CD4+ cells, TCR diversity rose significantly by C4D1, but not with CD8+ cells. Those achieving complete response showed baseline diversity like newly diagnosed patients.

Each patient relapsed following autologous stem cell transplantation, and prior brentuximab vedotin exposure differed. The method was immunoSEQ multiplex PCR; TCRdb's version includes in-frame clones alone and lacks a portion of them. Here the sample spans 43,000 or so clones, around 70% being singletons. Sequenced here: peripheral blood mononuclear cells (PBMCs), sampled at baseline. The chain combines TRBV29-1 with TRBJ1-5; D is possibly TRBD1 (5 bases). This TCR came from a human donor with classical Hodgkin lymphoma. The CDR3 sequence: CSVGQGLNQPQHF. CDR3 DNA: TGCAGCGTTGGGCAGGGACTTAATCAGCCCCAGCATTTT. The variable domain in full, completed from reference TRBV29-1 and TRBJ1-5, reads SAVISQKPSRDICQRGTSLTIQCQVDSQVTMMFWYRQQPGQSLTLIATANQGSEATYESGFVIDKFPISRPNLTFSTLTVSNMSPEDSSIYLCSVGQGLNQPQHFGDGTRLSIL.